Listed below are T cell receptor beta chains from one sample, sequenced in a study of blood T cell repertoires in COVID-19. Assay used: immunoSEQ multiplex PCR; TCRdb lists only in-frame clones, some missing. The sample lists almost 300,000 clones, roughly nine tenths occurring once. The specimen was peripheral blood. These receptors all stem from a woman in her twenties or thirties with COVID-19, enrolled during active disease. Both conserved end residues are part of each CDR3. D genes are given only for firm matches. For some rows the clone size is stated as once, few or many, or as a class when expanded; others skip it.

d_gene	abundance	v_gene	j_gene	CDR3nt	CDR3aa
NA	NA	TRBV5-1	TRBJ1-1	TGCGCCAGCAGCTTACTACAGGGATATGAAGCTTTCTTT	CASSLLQGYEAFF
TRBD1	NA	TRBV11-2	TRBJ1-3	TGTGCCAGCAGCCCCACAGGGGCCGGAAACACCATATATTTT	CASSPTGAGNTIYF
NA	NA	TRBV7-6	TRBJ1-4	TGTGCCAGCAGCTTAGGTCGGGAAAAACTGTTTTTT	CASSLGREKLFF
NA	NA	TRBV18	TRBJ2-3	TGTGCCAGCTCACCGGGGGGGCCGGCAGATACGCAGTATTTT	CASSPGGPADTQYF
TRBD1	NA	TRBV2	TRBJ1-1	TGTGCCAGCAGTCCTGAGACAGGGGGCTGGGGTGAAGCTTTCTTT	CASSPETGGWGEAFF
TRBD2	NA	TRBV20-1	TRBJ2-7	TGCAGTGCTAGTAAGGCTAGCGGGGGGGCATCCTACGAGCAGTACTTC	CSASKASGGASYEQYF
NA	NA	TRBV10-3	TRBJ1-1	TGTGCCACAAAGGGTGGAGGGGATATGAACACTGAAGCTTTCTTT	CATKGGGDMNTEAFF
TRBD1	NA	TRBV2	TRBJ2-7	TGTGCCAGCAGTGTTCAGGGGGTGAAAGTAGGTTTC	CASSVQGVKVGF
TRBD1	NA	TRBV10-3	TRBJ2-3	TGTGCCATCAGTGGGAAGCAGGGGGCTAGCACAGATACGCAGTATTTT	CAISGKQGASTDTQYF
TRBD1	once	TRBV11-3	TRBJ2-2	TGTGCCAGCAGCACAAGACACAGGGGAGAGAACACCGGGGAGCTGTTTTTT	CASSTRHRGENTGELFF
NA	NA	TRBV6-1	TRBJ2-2	TGTGCCAGCAGTGAGTTGGCGGAGTTGCTAGGGGAGCTGTTTTTT	CASSELAELLGELFF
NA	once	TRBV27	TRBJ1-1	TGTGCCAGCAGCCCGTGGCCCCTGAGGACTGAAGCTTTCTTT	CASSPWPLRTEAFF
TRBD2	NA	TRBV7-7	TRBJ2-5	TGTGCCAGCAGCTTGGCTACTAGCGGCCAAGAGACCCAGTACTTC	CASSLATSGQETQYF
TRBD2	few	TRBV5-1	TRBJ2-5	TGCGCCAGCAGCTACGGGACTAGCGACGAGACCCAGTACTTC	CASSYGTSDETQYF
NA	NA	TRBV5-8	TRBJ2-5	TGTGCCAGCAGCTCCCGTAGGTTCCAGGGTCGCCAAGAGACCCAGTACTTC	CASSSRRFQGRQETQYF
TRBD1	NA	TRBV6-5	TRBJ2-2	TGTGCCAGCAGTCGACAGGGGACCGGGGAGCTGTTTTTT	CASSRQGTGELFF
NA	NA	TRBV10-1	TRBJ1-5	TGCGCCCCTTCCCGGCGGCAGCCCCAGCATTTT	CAPSRRQPQHF
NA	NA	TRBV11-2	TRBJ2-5	TGTGCCAGCAGCTTAGTGGACGGAGGTTTACTTGAGACCCAGTACTTC	CASSLVDGGLLETQYF
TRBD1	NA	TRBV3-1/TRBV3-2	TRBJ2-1	TGTGCCAGCAGCCAAAAAAGGGGGACAGGGGGCTACAATGAGCAGTTCTTC	CASSQKRGTGGYNEQFF
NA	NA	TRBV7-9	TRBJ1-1	TGTGCCAGCAGCGTGTCCGCTGAAGCTTTCTTT	CASSVSAEAFF
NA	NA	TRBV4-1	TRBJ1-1	TGCGCCAGCAGCCAAGTTCCGGGATACACTGAAGCTTTCTTT	CASSQVPGYTEAFF
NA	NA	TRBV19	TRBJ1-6	TGTGCCAGTAGTTTTTCAAATTCACCCCTCCACTTT	CASSFSNSPLHF
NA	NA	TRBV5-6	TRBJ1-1	TGTGCCAGCAGCCTTACTTTGAACACTGAAGCTTTCTTT	CASSLTLNTEAFF
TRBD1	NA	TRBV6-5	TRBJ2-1	TGTGCCAGCAGTCAGGACAGGGCCTTACAGAATGAGCAGTTCTTC	CASSQDRALQNEQFF
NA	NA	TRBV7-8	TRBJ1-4	TGTGCCAGCAGCTTTGGTTTGGCAGACGGGAATGAAAAACTGTTTTTT	CASSFGLADGNEKLFF
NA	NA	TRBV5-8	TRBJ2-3	TGTGCCAGCAGCTTGCGTCGACAGAGTAGGACAGATACGCAGTATTTT	CASSLRRQSRTDTQYF
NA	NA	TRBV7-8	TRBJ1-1	TGTGCCAGCAGCTTAGGGGTCAAAGGAGGTGAAGCTTTCTTT	CASSLGVKGGEAFF